These 30 T cell receptor beta chains originate from one sample sequenced in a study of T-cell memory formation after mild COVID-19. TCRdb reprocessed the 5' RACE reads via MiXCR and lists one record per CDR3 protein. The top ten hold around 12% of the sample, which has 500,000 to 550,000 distinct CDR3 sequences, about 20% seen once. Specimen: PBMCs or a T cell subset sorted from them (not recorded which). Source of these receptors: an adult woman who had mild COVID-19 (a few samples of this study predate the infection). Cell type and time point are not known.

This clonotype was counted only a few times. The CDR3 DNA sequence: TGTGCCAGCAGCCAGGGGCTAGCGGACTACAATGAGCAGTTCTTC. Protein: CASSQGLADYNEQFF. The rearrangement links TRBV3-1 to TRBJ2-1; 7 bases are a match to TRBD2. The CDR3 is 15 amino acids. From germline, CDR1 is LGHDT and CDR2 YNNKEL (reference sequence). V lost 3 bases to trimming and J lost 3 bases; unmatched junction nucleotides: 5.

V and J are TRBV5-1 and TRBJ2-7; D is unresolved. CDR3 length: 14 amino acids. Germline V gene data show CDR1 as SGHRS and CDR2 as YFSETQ. V lost 0 bases, J lost 2 bases, and 9 bases lay in between. The CDR3 DNA follows: TGCGCCAGCAGCTTGGGAGACTTCACCTACGAGCAGTACTTC. It encodes CASSLGDFTYEQYF.

The sample holds a few counts of this clonotype. J is TRBJ1-2 and V is TRBV7-2; D is unclear. The CDR3 spans 13 residues. Germline V gives CDR1 SGHTA, CDR2 FQGNSA. The V gene lost 5 bases and the J gene lost 6 bases, with 13 bases spanning the gap. The CDR3 is CASSPWRADGYTF. The CDR3 DNA reads as TGTGCCAGCAGCCCCTGGAGGGCGGATGGCTACACCTTC.

The chain carries TRBV6-1 and TRBJ2-7; the match to TRBD2 covers 12 bases. The V gene's germline CDR1 is MNHNS and CDR2 SASEGT. The CDR3 is 16 residues long. V gave up 5 bases and J gave up 0 bases; unmatched junction bases: 5. The CDR3, as DNA: TGTGCCAGCAGTACGATGGGACTAGCGGGCTCCTACGAGCAGTACTTC. It codes for CASSTMGLAGSYEQYF.

The chain joins TRBV30 to TRBJ1-5; D is perhaps TRBD1 (6 bases). CDR3 length: 12 amino acids. V lost 5 bases and J 7 bases, leaving 12 bases between the germline ends. Germline CDR1 and CDR2: GTSNPN and SVGIG (reference sequence). The DNA of the CDR3 is TGTGCCTGGGCGAGGGGGGCCCAGCCCCAGCATTTT. Translating gives CAWARGAQPQHF.

The rearrangement uses TRBV6-2 or TRBV6-3 and TRBJ2-3; tentatively, D is TRBD1 (5 bases). Germline values: CDR1 MNHEY, CDR2 SVGEGT. V lost 4 bases and J lost 0, with 14 bases in between. The CDR3 totals 16 residues. The CDR3 sequence is CASSFGFGASTDTQYF. The DNA for the CDR3 is TGTGCCAGCAGTTTTGGGTTTGGGGCTAGCACAGATACGCAGTATTTT.

This clonotype was recorded many times. The chain recombines TRBV30 with TRBJ1-2; D perhaps matches TRBD1 (5 bases). The CDR3 covers 12 residues. Germline CDR1 is GTSNPN and CDR2 is SVGIG (reference sequence). The CDR3: CAEQQGSYGYTF. The CDR3 DNA is TGTGCTGAACAGCAGGGAAGCTATGGCTACACCTTC.

The rearrangement uses TRBV5-4 and TRBJ2-3; 12 bases are shared with TRBD2. Germline CDR1 is SGHNT and CDR2 is YYREEE (reference sequence). The V segment lost 3 bases and the J segment 2 bases; nucleotides outside the gene matches: 10. The CDR3 is 18 amino acids. CDR3 sequence: CASSSLFLAGGHTDTQYF. The CDR3 bases are TGTGCCAGCAGCTCGTTGTTCCTAGCGGGGGGGCACACAGATACGCAGTATTTT.

This rearrangement joins TRBV10-3 to TRBJ2-3, with TRBD2 matching over 9 bases. The CDR3 covers 15 residues. V shed 1 base and J 3 bases; nucleotides not matched to a gene: 2. Germline V gene sequence: CDR1 ENHRY, CDR2 SYGVKD. This CDR3 is CAISELTSGTDTQYF. As DNA, the CDR3 is TGTGCCATCAGTGAGTTGACTAGCGGAACAGATACGCAGTATTTT.

This rearrangement joins TRBV5-1 to TRBJ2-2; D might be TRBD2 (7 bases). The CDR3 spans 17 residues. Germline V gives CDR1 SGHRS, CDR2 YFSETQ. V lost 1 base and J 0 bases, leaving 13 bases between the germline ends. This chain's CDR3 is CASSLSLRGPNTGELFF. The CDR3, as DNA: TGCGCCAGCAGCTTGTCTTTGCGGGGGCCGAACACCGGGGAGCTGTTTTTT.

The chain combines TRBV12-5 with TRBJ2-7; D is uncertain. CDR1 LGHNT and CDR2 FRNRAP come from the germline V gene. V was trimmed by 2 bases and J by 0 bases, leaving 8 bases between them. The CDR3 covers 14 residues. The CDR3 region is CASGLPASSYEQYF. DNA for the CDR3: TGTGCTAGTGGTTTGCCTGCGAGCTCCTACGAGCAGTACTTC.

The CDR3 DNA is TGTGCCAGCAGTGAACAGCCTAGCGGGGTATCCTACAATGAGCAGTTCTTC. Its translation: CASSEQPSGVSYNEQFF. The J gene is TRBJ2-1, the V gene TRBV25-1; 9 bases are a match to TRBD2. The CDR3 runs 17 residues. The V segment lost 2 bases and the J segment 1 base; nucleotides outside the gene matches: 6. Germline CDR1 MGHDK, CDR2 SYGVNS.

V and J are TRBV4-3 and TRBJ2-2; 8 positions match TRBD2. In germline, CDR1 is LGHNA, CDR2 YSLEER. The length of the CDR3 is 16 residues. J lost 5 bases, V lost 1 base, and 6 bases had no gene match. The CDR3 is CASSQGAGGTTGELFF. CDR3 nucleotides: TGCGCCAGCAGCCAAGGGGCGGGGGGCACGACCGGGGAGCTGTTTTTT.

This clonotype was counted a few times. The V call is TRBV4-2, the J call TRBJ2-2, with 9 bases that match TRBD2. Germline CDR1 is LGHNA and CDR2 is YNFKEQ. CDR3 length: 22 residues. V lost 0 bases to trimming and J lost 2 bases; unmatched junction nucleotides: 19. The CDR3 DNA follows: TGTGCCAGCAGCCAAGATAAGGCCCCCGGAAGGAGCGGGAGGCTCAACACCGGGGAGCTGTTTTTT. It codes for CASSQDKAPGRSGRLNTGELFF.

The chain joins TRBV4-1 to TRBJ2-7; no firm D call. CDR3 length: 14 residues. Germline CDR1 reads MGHRA; CDR2 reads YSYEKL. The V gene lost 1 base and the J gene lost 3 bases, with 10 bases spanning the gap. CDR3 in DNA: TGCGCCAGCAGCCAAGGGACGATCAGCTACGAGCAGTACTTC. Its protein is CASSQGTISYEQYF.

In the case of this clonotype: The junction departs from germline at one end; a sequencing error may be responsible. The rearrangement joins TRBV3-1 to TRBJ1-6; D remains ambiguous. Germline CDR1 and CDR2: LGHDT and YNNKEL (reference sequence). The CDR3 is 14 amino acids. DNA for the CDR3: TGTGCCAGCACATTTGGACTGGATAATTCACCACTCCACTTT. It encodes CASTFGLDNSPLHF.

The J gene is TRBJ2-2, the V gene TRBV5-6; D gene uncertain. Germline CDR1 SGHDT, CDR2 YYEEEE. The germline V and J ends were trimmed by 1 base and 6 bases, with 4 bases remaining between them. The CDR3 totals 12 residues. Here the CDR3 reads CASSLFAGELFF. The CDR3 DNA is TGTGCCAGCAGCTTGTTCGCCGGGGAGCTGTTTTTT.

The chain carries TRBV24-1 and TRBJ1-2, with D maybe TRBD1 (6 bases). Deletions cut 9 bases from V and 6 bases from J, with 16 bases between. The length of the CDR3 is 13 residues. Germline CDR1 and CDR2: KGHDR and SFDVKD. CDR3 loop: CATQGGWNDGYTF. DNA of the CDR3: TGTGCCACCCAAGGGGGGTGGAACGATGGCTACACCTTC.

This clonotype was found a few times. The chain is built from TRBV6-4 and TRBJ2-3; possibly TRBD2 for D (6 bases). The V end was cut by 3 bases, the J end by 0 bases, with 10 bases between. This CDR3 spans 15 amino acids. Germline loops: CDR1 MRHNA, CDR2 SNTAGT. This CDR3 is CASSELAESTDTQYF. The DNA for the CDR3 is TGTGCCAGCAGTGAACTAGCAGAAAGCACAGATACGCAGTATTTT.

There are a few counts of this clonotype. V usage is TRBV4-3 and J usage is TRBJ2-5; 11 positions agree with TRBD2. The V gene end was trimmed by 1 base and the J gene end by 4 bases; junction bases not matched to a gene: 5. The germline gives CDR1 LGHNA, CDR2 YSLEER. This CDR3 contains 16 residues. The CDR3 spells CASSQGLAGGGETQYF. The CDR3 DNA sequence: TGCGCCAGCAGCCAAGGATTAGCGGGAGGGGGAGAGACCCAGTACTTC.

The chain recombines TRBV12-3 or TRBV12-4 with TRBJ1-2, with 10 bases lining up with TRBD1. V lost 5 bases to trimming and J lost 7 bases; unmatched junction nucleotides: 10. CDR3 length: 15 amino acids. CDR3 sequence: CASSTQTGGRGGYTF. CDR3 DNA sequence: TGTGCCAGCAGTACCCAGACAGGGGGCAGGGGTGGCTACACCTTC.

This chain connects TRBV5-1 to TRBJ1-4; D ambiguous. V was cut by 2 bases and J by 5 bases, with 10 bases left in between. Germline lookup yields CDR1 SGHRS and CDR2 YFSETQ. The CDR3 spans 14 residues. The CDR3 region has the DNA TGCGCCAGCAGCTTCTTTGGGATAAATGAAAAACTGTTTTTT. It encodes CASSFFGINEKLFF.

This clonotype was observed a handful of times. CDR3 region: CATSTGRLYDGYTF. The CDR3 coding sequence is TGTGCCACCAGCACCGGGAGGCTCTACGATGGCTACACCTTC. V is TRBV15 and J is TRBJ1-2; D uncertain. Germline loops: CDR1 LNHNV, CDR2 YYDKDF (reference sequence). The CDR3 totals 14 residues. V was shortened by 4 bases and J by 6 bases, with 15 bases between the two germline ends.

V and J are TRBV24-1 and TRBJ2-7, with unresolved D. Trimming shortened V by 4 bases and J by 5 bases, and 8 bases separated the two germline ends. Per germline, CDR1 KGHDR and CDR2 SFDVKD. The CDR3 is 12 residues long. The DNA of the CDR3 is TGTGCCACCAGTGACCCTGTGGACGAGCAGTACTTC. This encodes CATSDPVDEQYF.

V gene TRBV19 combines with J gene TRBJ2-1, with 7 bases fitting TRBD1. The CDR3 extends over 16 amino acids. J was trimmed by 0 bases and V by 5 bases; bases with no gene match: 7. Germline V CDR1 and CDR2: LNHDA, SQIVND (reference sequence). CDR3 bases: TGTGCCAGTAGTCTAGGACAGGAGCCCTCCTACAATGAGCAGTTCTTC. Translating gives CASSLGQEPSYNEQFF.

The rearrangement uses TRBV7-9 and TRBJ1-2, with D uncertain. Germline CDR1 SEHNR, CDR2 FQNEAQ (reference sequence). V lost 1 base and J 3 bases, leaving 9 bases between the germline ends. The CDR3 is 14 residues long. The CDR3 reads CASSLDRVDYGYTF. CDR3 nucleotides: TGTGCCAGCAGCTTAGATCGGGTCGACTATGGCTACACCTTC.

The V and J genes are TRBV24-1 and TRBJ2-5, with TRBD2 identical over 7 bases. Germline trimming cut 3 bases from V and 5 bases from J; bases unmatched to any gene: 17. Germline V gene lookup returns CDR1 KGHDR and CDR2 SFDVKD. The CDR3 contains 18 residues. This CDR3 reads CATSDRSSLAGVHETQYF. The CDR3 nucleotides are TGTGCCACCAGTGATCGAAGCTCCCTCGCGGGAGTACACGAGACCCAGTACTTC.

The chain links TRBV6-4 to TRBJ2-1, with 12 bases matching TRBD2. Germline V lookup: CDR1 MRHNA, CDR2 SNTAGT. V lost 6 bases, J lost 8 bases, and 8 bases stayed unmatched. This CDR3 has 15 amino acids. The CDR3 coding sequence is TGTGCCAGCAGCCGGACTAGCGGGGAGGGGCATGAGCAGTTCTTC. Protein: CASSRTSGEGHEQFF.

Ten or more counts support this clonotype. The gene calls are TRBV5-1 and TRBJ2-7, with 9 positions matching TRBD1. Germline V gene data show CDR1 as SGHRS and CDR2 as YFSETQ. CDR3 length equals 13 residues. The V gene end was trimmed by 1 base and the J gene end by 5 bases; junction bases not matched to a gene: 1. CDR3 amino acids: CASSLTGGHEQYF. Written as DNA, the CDR3 is TGCGCCAGCAGCTTGACAGGGGGCCACGAGCAGTACTTC.

The chain links TRBV7-3 to TRBJ2-5; 11 bases fit TRBD2. Germline V lookup: CDR1 SGHTA, CDR2 FQGTGA. The CDR3 is 17 residues long. V lost 2 bases to trimming and J lost 2 bases; unmatched junction nucleotides: 7. The CDR3 nucleotides read TGTGCCAGCAGCTTACATTCGGGACTAGCGGTGCAAGAGACCCAGTACTTC. Translation gives CASSLHSGLAVQETQYF. Supplemented by reference TRBV7-3 and TRBJ2-5, the full variable domain reads GAGVSQTPSNKVTEKGKYVELRCDPISGHTALYWYRQSLGQGPEFLIYFQGTGAADDSGLPNDRFFAVRPEGSVSTLKIQRTERGDSAVYLCASSLHSGLAVQETQYFGPGTRLLVL.